This T cell receptor (beta chain) emerged from a study of T cell responses to AZD1222 COVID-19 vaccine. Study-level points and caveats: After two AZD1222 doses, spike-specific TCR breadth and depth rose versus day 0.

TCRdb's copy holds only in-frame clones and misses some; the assay was immunoSEQ multiplex PCR. Of 95,000 to 150,000 clones detected, around 91% appear once; the ten largest clones hold about 1.5%. On this clone: The antigen is undetermined.

CDR1 and CDR2 from the germline V gene are MNHNY and SVGAGI (reference sequence). The CDR3 contains 14 residues. The germline V and J ends were trimmed by 7 bases and 2 bases, with 14 bases remaining between them. This sequence joins TRBV6-6 and TRBJ1-1; unclear D gene. Sequenced here: peripheral blood, sampled on day 0 of AZD1222 vaccination. This TCR derives from an adult in good health. CDR3 protein: CASITNSPNTEAFF. Written as DNA, the CDR3 is TGTGCCAGCATTACGAACTCGCCCAACACTGAAGCTTTCTTT.